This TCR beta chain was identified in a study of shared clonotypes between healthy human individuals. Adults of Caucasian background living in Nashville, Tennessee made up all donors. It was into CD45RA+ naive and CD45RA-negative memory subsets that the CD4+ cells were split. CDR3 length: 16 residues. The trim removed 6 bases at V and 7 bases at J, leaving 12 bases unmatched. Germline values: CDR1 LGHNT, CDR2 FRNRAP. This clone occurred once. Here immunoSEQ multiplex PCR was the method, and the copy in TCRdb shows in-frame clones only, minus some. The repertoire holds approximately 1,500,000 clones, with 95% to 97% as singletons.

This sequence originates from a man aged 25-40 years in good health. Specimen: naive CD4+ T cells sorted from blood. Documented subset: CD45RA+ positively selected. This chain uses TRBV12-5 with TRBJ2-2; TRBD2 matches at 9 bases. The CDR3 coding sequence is TGTGCTAGTGGCCCGGGACTAGCAGCTGGGGGCGGGGAGCTGTTTTTT. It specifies CASGPGLAAGGGELFF.